This TCR beta chain appears in the sequencing data of a study of cytomegalovirus exposure and HLA in healthy donors. The CDR3 totals 15 residues. With 4 bases removed from V and 2 bases from J, the gap between germline ends came to 12 bases. CDR1 SGHRS and CDR2 YFSETQ come from the germline V gene. The study ran its PCR with 60 Vbeta and 13 Jbeta primers. Sequenced by immunoSEQ multiplex PCR; TCRdb stores in-frame clones only, minus some. The data hold some 150,000 clones, with 78% observed a single time. This sequence joins TRBV5-1 and TRBJ1-4; maybe TRBD1 (5 bases). The receptor's source is a man aged 35 to 55 in good health and CMV-seropositive. The sequencing sample was made of PBMCs. The CDR3 sequence is CASSGGGLTNEKLFF. CDR3 coding DNA: TGCGCCAGCAGCGGGGGGGGACTTACTAATGAAAAACTGTTTTTT. Based on the CDR3 plus reference TRBV5-1 and TRBJ1-4, the full variable domain is KAGVTQTPRYLIKTRGQQVTLSCSPISGHRSVSWYQQTPGQGLQFLFEYFSETQRNKGNFPGRFSGRQFSNSRSEMNVSTLELGDSALYLCASSGGGLTNEKLFFGSGTQLSVL.